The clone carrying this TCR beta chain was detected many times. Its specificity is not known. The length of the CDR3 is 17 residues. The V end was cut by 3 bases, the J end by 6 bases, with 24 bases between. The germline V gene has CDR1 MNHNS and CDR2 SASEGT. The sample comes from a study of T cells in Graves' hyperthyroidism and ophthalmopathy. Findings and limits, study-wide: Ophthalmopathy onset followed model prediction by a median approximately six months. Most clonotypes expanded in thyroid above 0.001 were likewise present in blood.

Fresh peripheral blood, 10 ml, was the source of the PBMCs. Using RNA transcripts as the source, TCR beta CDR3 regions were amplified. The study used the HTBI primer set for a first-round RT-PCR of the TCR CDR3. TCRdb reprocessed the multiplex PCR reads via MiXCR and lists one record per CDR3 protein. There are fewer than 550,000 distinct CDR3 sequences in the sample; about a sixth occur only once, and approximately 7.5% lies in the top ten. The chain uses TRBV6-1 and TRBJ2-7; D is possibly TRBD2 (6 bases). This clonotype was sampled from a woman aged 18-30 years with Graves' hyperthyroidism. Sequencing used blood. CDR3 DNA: TGTGCCAGCAGTGATAACCATCTGGACTACCTCGGAGTCGAGCAGTACTTC. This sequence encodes CASSDNHLDYLGVEQYF.